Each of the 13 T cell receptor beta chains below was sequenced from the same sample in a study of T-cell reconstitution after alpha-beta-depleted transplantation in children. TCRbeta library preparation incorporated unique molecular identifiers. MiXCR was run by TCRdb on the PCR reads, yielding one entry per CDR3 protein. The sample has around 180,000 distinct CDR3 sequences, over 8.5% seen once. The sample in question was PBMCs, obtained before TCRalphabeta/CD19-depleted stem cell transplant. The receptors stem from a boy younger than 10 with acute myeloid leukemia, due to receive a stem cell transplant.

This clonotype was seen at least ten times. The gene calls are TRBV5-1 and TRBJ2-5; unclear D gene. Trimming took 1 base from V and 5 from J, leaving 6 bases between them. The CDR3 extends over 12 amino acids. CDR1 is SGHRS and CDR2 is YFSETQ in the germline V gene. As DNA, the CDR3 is TGCGCCAGCAGCTTGATCGCGGAGACCCAGTACTTC. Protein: CASSLIAETQYF. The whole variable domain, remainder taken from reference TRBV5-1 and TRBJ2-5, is KAGVTQTPRYLIKTRGQQVTLSCSPISGHRSVSWYQQTPGQGLQFLFEYFSETQRNKGNFPGRFSGRQFSNSRSEMNVSTLELGDSALYLCASSLIAETQYFGPGTRLLVL.

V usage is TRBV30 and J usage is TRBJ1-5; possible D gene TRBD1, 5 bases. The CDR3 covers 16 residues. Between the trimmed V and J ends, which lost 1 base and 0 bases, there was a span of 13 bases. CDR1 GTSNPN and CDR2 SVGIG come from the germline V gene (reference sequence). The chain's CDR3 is CAWSAAGLLSNQPQHF. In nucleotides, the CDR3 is TGTGCCTGGAGTGCCGCGGGACTCCTTAGCAATCAGCCCCAGCATTTT.

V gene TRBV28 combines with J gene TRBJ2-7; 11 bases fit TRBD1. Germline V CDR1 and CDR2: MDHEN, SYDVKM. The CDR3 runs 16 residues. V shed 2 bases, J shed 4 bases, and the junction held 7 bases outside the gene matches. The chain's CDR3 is CASSLTPGQGVYEQYF. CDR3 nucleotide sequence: TGTGCCAGCAGTTTAACACCGGGACAGGGGGTTTACGAGCAGTACTTC.

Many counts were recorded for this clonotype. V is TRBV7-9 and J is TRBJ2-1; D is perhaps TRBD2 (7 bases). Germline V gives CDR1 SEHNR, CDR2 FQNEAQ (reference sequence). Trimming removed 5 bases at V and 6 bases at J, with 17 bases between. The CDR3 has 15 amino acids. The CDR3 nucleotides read TGTGCCAGCAGCAGCGGAGGGGGGGTCGTCAATGAGCAGTTCTTC. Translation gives CASSSGGGVVNEQFF.

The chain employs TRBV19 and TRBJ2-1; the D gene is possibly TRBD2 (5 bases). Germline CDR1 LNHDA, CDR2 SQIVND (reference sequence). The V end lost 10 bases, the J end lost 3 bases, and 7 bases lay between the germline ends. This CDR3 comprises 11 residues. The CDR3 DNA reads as TGTGCCACCCGGGACTACAATGAGCAGTTCTTC. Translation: CATRDYNEQFF.

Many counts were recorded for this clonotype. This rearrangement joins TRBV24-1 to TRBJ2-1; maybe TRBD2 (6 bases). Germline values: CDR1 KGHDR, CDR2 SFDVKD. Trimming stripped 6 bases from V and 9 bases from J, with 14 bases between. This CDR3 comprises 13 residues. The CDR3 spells CATSTGLSGEQFF. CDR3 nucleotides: TGTGCCACCAGTACTGGACTATCCGGTGAGCAGTTCTTC.

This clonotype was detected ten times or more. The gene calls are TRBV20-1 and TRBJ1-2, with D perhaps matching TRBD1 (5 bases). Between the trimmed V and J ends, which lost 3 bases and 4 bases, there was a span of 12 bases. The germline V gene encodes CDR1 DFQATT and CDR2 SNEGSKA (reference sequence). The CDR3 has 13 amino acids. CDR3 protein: CSASRQGIYGYTF. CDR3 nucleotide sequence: TGCAGTGCTAGTCGGCAGGGAATCTATGGCTACACCTTC.

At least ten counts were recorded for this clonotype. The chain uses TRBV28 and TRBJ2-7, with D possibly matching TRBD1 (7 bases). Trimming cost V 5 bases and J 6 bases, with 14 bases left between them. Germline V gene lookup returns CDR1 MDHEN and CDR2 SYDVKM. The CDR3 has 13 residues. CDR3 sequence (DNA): TGTGCCAGCAGTCAGGAGGGGGCGCCCGAGCAGTACTTC. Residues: CASSQEGAPEQYF.

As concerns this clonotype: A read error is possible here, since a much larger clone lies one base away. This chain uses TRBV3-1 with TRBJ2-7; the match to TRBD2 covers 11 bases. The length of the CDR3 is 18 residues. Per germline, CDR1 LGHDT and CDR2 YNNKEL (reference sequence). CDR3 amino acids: CACSLYSLAGVEPYEQYF. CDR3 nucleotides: TGTGCCTGCAGCCTTTATTCACTAGCGGGAGTGGAGCCCTACGAGCAGTACTTC.

CDR3: CASAWTGELFF. CDR3 coding DNA: TGTGCCAGTGCCTGGACCGGGGAGCTGTTTTTT. This chain uses TRBV19 with TRBJ2-2; D unclear. Looked up from germline, CDR1 is LNHDA and CDR2 is SQIVND (reference sequence). V was clipped by 8 bases and J by 5 bases, with 6 bases between them. The CDR3 runs to 11 residues.

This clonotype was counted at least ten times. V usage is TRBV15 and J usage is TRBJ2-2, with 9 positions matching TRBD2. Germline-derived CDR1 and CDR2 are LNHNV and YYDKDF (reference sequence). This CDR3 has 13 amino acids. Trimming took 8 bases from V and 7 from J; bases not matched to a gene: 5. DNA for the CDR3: TGTGCCACCTCTAGCGGGACTTACGGGGAGCTGTTTTTT. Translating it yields CATSSGTYGELFF.

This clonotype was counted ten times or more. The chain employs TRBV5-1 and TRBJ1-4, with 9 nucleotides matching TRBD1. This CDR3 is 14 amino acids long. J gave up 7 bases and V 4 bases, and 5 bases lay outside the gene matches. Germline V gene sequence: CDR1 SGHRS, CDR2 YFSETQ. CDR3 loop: CASSQTGQGEKLFF. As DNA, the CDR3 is TGCGCCAGCAGCCAGACGGGACAGGGTGAAAAACTGTTTTTT. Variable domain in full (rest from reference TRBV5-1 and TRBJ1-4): KAGVTQTPRYLIKTRGQQVTLSCSPISGHRSVSWYQQTPGQGLQFLFEYFSETQRNKGNFPGRFSGRQFSNSRSEMNVSTLELGDSALYLCASSQTGQGEKLFFGSGTQLSVL.

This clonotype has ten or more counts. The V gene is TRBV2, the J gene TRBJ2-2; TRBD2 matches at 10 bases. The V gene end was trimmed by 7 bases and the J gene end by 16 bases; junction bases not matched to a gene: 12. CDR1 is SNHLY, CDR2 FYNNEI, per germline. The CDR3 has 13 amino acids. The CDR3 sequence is CASTTGTSGDSFF. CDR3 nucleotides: TGTGCCAGCACTACAGGAACTAGCGGGGACTCGTTTTTT.